This entry features one TCR beta chain sequence. Its antigen target is currently unknown. Per-nucleotide qualities are absent, and no much larger clonotype sits a single base away. The entry originates in a study of blood T cell repertoires in COVID-19 (dated by TCRdb to the early 2020s). Regarding the research as a whole: Samples covering the acute and convalescent phases of COVID-19 were provided by collaborators in the United States, Italy and Spain. The material from the prospective study consisted of cDNA or gDNA derived from T cells, B-cell-depleted T cells, or PBMCs. Deeply sampled blood TCRbeta repertoires from subjects exposed to, actively infected with, or recovered from COVID-19 were included in the dataset. A freely available public database, intended as a resource for researchers studying the immune response to SARS-CoV-2, is where the repertoires were released. Samples were obtained from the ongoing ImmuneRACE study (first 160 participants) and from over a thousand subjects provided by 6 global collaborators. Nearly every sample came with metadata listing a de-identified subject ID, COVID-19 status, age in years and sex. Where available, HLA class I and class II types were taken from metadata supplied by the sample provider and were not determined by assay-based typing.

At the junction V is shortened by 5 bases and J by 3 bases; bases outside the gene matches: 3. The CDR3 measures 14 amino acids from cysteine to phenylalanine. Just the 42-base CDR3 DNA is kept, in frame starting at base 1. Per the germline V gene, SGHDN is the CDR1 and FVKESK is the CDR2. Participants in the prospective study were aged about 18 to 95 years, lived in 24 United States geographic areas, and enrolled through a virtual design. Cohort assignment in the prospective study relied on participant-reported clinical history from a screening survey and a study questionnaire. ImmuneRACE Cohort 3 recovered participants were defined by two consecutive negative NP/OP PCR tests, healthcare professional clearance, or symptom resolution. In the prospective study, whole blood, serum and a nasopharyngeal or oropharyngeal swab were collected from each participant by mobile phlebotomists. Over a roughly 2-month period, participants in the prospective study had the option of providing additional blood draws and questionnaires. Prospective study blood samples were shipped either frozen or at room temperature before DNA extraction.

TCRbeta CDR3 regions were amplified from genomic DNA by means of the immunoSEQ Assay, a bias-controlled multiplex PCR. The original methods were these. The number of nucleated cells in each sample was estimated by amplification of reference gene primers within the assay. Sequence reads were collapsed and filtered to measure the absolute abundance of every unique TCRbeta CDR3 rearrangement. For each sample, productive Simpson clonality was calculated by taking the square root of Simpson's diversity index across productive rearrangements. TCRdb obtained this table from immuneACCESS and retained in-frame rearrangements with V and J assigned. These tables miss some clones; where compared with another copy, unresolved V genes account for less than half of the shortfall, and the remainder is unexplained. The DNA was the basis for D and trimming; V, J and clone size are from that table. This sample lists some 330,000 clones; around 84% were detected once. 3.5% to 4.5% of the sample is held by the ten biggest clonotypes.

Summary of the overall study and its limitations: How much clinical and demographic metadata was included differed by source and by participant, and the metadata was provided uncurated.

This TCR was sampled from a man under 40 who had recovered from COVID-19. Sample: PBMCs or T cells enriched from blood (not recorded which). The V and J genes are TRBV14 and TRBJ1-2; TRBD1 matches 10 bases in the middle. The base sequence is TGTGCCAGCAGCGATGGGACAGGGGACTATGGCTACACCTTC. The encoded protein is CASSDGTGDYGYTF.